The 6 T cell receptor beta chains given below trace back to one sample, sequenced in a study of T cells in localized non-small cell lung cancer. Using immunoSEQ multiplex PCR, the repertoire was profiled, and TCRdb retains in-frame clones only, with some absent. The repertoire includes several thousand clones, roughly 89% of them detected once, and under 2.5% sits in the top ten. Sequences were derived from peripheral blood, sampled before any cancer treatment. The receptors were sampled from a female donor aged 60 or older with stage II squamous cell lung carcinoma.

The chain combines TRBV5-4 with TRBJ2-5, with D possibly TRBD2 on 5 matching bases. This CDR3 contains 13 residues. Germline-derived CDR1 and CDR2 are SGHNT and YYREEE (reference sequence). V was cut by 0 bases and J by 5 bases, with 8 bases left in between. The CDR3 reads CASSLGGRETQYF. CDR3 coding DNA: TGTGCCAGCAGCTTGGGCGGGCGGGAGACCCAGTACTTC.

This chain connects TRBV5-1 to TRBJ2-3; D might be TRBD1 (6 bases). This CDR3 has 12 residues. V lost 5 bases, J lost 5 bases, and 9 bases lay in between. From germline, CDR1 is SGHRS and CDR2 YFSETQ. CDR3 amino acids: CASRQDRDTQYF. The DNA of the CDR3 is TGCGCCAGCAGACAGGACAGAGATACGCAGTATTTT.

This clone is a singleton in its sample. As DNA, the CDR3 is TGTGCCAGCAGTTTATTTGGGGGCTCCTACAATGAGCAGTTCTTC. Its translation is CASSLFGGSYNEQFF. V gene TRBV27 combines with J gene TRBJ2-1; D tentatively reads TRBD1 or TRBD2 (5 bases each). Germline V gene data show CDR1 as MNHEY and CDR2 as SMNVEV (reference sequence). Trimming took off 1 base at V and 0 bases at J, with 7 bases between the two ends. This CDR3 contains 15 residues.

The V gene is TRBV7-8, the J gene TRBJ2-3; possibly TRBD2 for D (6 bases). There are 14 residues in the CDR3. Germline assignment: CDR1 SGHVS and CDR2 FQNEAQ. The V end was cut by 5 bases, the J end by 3 bases, with 12 bases between. The CDR3: CASSPQGGTDTQYF. As DNA, the CDR3 is TGTGCCAGCAGCCCTCAGGGAGGAACAGATACGCAGTATTTT.

The V gene is TRBV14, the J gene TRBJ2-5; weak D call: TRBD2 (5 bases). Trimming took off 1 base at V and 4 bases at J, with 13 bases between the two ends. Germline V gene lookup returns CDR1 SGHDN and CDR2 FVKESK. The CDR3 contains 15 residues. The CDR3 is CASSQGLSMGETQYF. DNA for the CDR3: TGTGCCAGCAGCCAAGGACTATCCATGGGAGAGACCCAGTACTTC. The variable domain in full, completed from reference TRBV14 and TRBJ2-5, reads EAGVTQFPSHSVIEKGQTVTLRCDPISGHDNLYWYRRVMGKEIKFLLHFVKESKQDESGMPNNRFLAERTGGTYSTLKVQPAELEDSGVYFCASSQGLSMGETQYFGPGTRLLVL.

The table lists this clone with a count of one. This chain joins TRBV11-3 and TRBJ1-1; D is unclear. The V end lost 1 base, the J end lost 1 base, and 4 bases lay between the germline ends. CDR1 is SGHNT and CDR2 is YENEEA in the germline V gene. There are 13 residues in the CDR3. CDR3 bases: TGTGCCAGCAGCTTAGGGGAGAACACTGAAGCTTTCTTT. It is translated as CASSLGENTEAFF.